The 10 T cell receptor beta chains reported below all come from one sample, sequenced in a study of blood T cell repertoires in COVID-19. Measured with immunoSEQ multiplex PCR; TCRdb has only the in-frame clones, and not every one. Of about 210,000 clones in the sample, 85% to 90% were seen once. The sequenced sample consisted of PBMCs or T cells enriched from blood (not recorded which). These receptors were obtained from a young man who had recovered from COVID-19.

This clone was counted a single time. The chain is built from TRBV11-3 and TRBJ1-2; 7 bases map to TRBD1. Germline trimming cut 4 bases from V and 3 bases from J; bases unmatched to any gene: 5. The germline gives CDR1 SGHNT, CDR2 YENEEA. The CDR3 has 14 residues. The CDR3 here is CASSSTGVHYGYTF. The CDR3 nucleotides are TGTGCCAGCAGCTCCACAGGGGTACACTATGGCTACACCTTC.

The chain carries TRBV10-3 and TRBJ2-2, with 10 bases fitting TRBD2. Trimming removed 4 bases from V and 4 bases from J; junction bases left unmatched: 6. Per germline, CDR1 ENHRY and CDR2 SYGVKD. The CDR3 has 16 residues. Written as DNA, the CDR3 is TGTGCCATCAGTGGAGCGGGGGGGCGACGCACCGGGGAGCTGTTTTTT. It translates to CAISGAGGRRTGELFF.

V is TRBV27 and J is TRBJ1-1; D remains ambiguous. Germline values: CDR1 MNHEY, CDR2 SMNVEV (reference sequence). V lost 6 bases, J lost 0 bases, and 14 bases lay in between. This CDR3 has 15 amino acids. Here the CDR3 DNA reads TGTGCCAGCAGCTATACCGCTGTCATGAACACTGAAGCTTTCTTT. Protein sequence: CASSYTAVMNTEAFF.

The chain recombines TRBV7-9 with TRBJ1-6, with TRBD1 as a possible D gene (6 bases). CDR1 is SEHNR, CDR2 FQNEAQ, per germline (reference sequence). V lost 1 base to trimming and J lost 5 bases, with 6 bases between them. CDR3 length: 14 amino acids. The CDR3 DNA reads TGTGCCAGCAGCTTAGACAGGGATAATTCACCCCTCCACTTT. Its protein product is CASSLDRDNSPLHF.

The chain recombines TRBV18 with TRBJ2-5; possible D gene TRBD1, 6 bases. Per germline, CDR1 KGHSH and CDR2 LQKENI. This CDR3 region has 14 residues. Trimming pared 6 bases from V and 2 bases from J, leaving 13 bases between. The CDR3 reads CASSPWTEQETQYF. The CDR3 region has the DNA TGTGCCAGCTCGCCCTGGACAGAGCAAGAGACCCAGTACTTC.

This chain links TRBV9 with TRBJ2-1, with 8 bases aligning to TRBD1. CDR3 length: 15 residues. V lost 4 bases to trimming and J lost 6 bases; unmatched junction nucleotides: 9. CDR1 is SGDLS, CDR2 YYNGEE, per germline. The CDR3 protein is CASSLGTGPSNEQFF. CDR3 bases: TGTGCCAGCAGCCTTGGGACAGGACCTAGCAATGAGCAGTTCTTC.

V gene TRBV6-5 combines with J gene TRBJ2-7, with 8 positions matching TRBD1. This CDR3 spans 16 amino acids. After removal of 0 bases from V and 7 bases from J, the junction contained 11 bases not matched to a gene. Germline V gene lookup returns CDR1 MNHEY and CDR2 SVGAGI. This CDR3 is CASSYSASNRGWEQYF. DNA of the CDR3: TGTGCCAGCAGTTACTCGGCCTCGAACAGGGGGTGGGAGCAGTACTTC.

For this clone: Germline and junction disagree at one end, which may indicate a read error. The chain joins TRBV11-2 to TRBJ2-2, with 7 nucleotides matching TRBD1. The length of the CDR3 is 13 residues. The germline CDR1 and CDR2 sequences are SGHAT and FQNNGV. The CDR3 here is CASSSTLAGGLFF. Written as DNA, the CDR3 is TGTGCCAGCAGCAGTACCTTGGCAGGGGGGCTGTTTTTT.

The CDR3 DNA reads TGTGCCATCAGCACCCTCAGGGGTTCCTACGAGCAGTACTTC. It specifies CAISTLRGSYEQYF. This chain links TRBV10-3 with TRBJ2-7; TRBD1 is a possible D gene (6 bases). CDR3 length equals 14 residues. V was trimmed by 6 bases and J by 1 base, leaving 13 bases between them. Germline V gene data show CDR1 as ENHRY and CDR2 as SYGVKD.

The genes are TRBV7-5 and TRBJ1-4; no check of the table's D call, TRBD1, against the DNA was made. TRBV7-5 is given as a pseudogene. The CDR3 has 16 amino acids. The CDR3: CARSLGVWRVREKLFF. CDR3 sequence (DNA): TGTGCCAGAAGCTTGGGTGTATGGCGCGTCAGGGAAAAACTGTTTTTT.